The 29 T cell receptor beta chains reported below all come from one sample, sequenced in a study of massively parallel sequencing of T cell beta chains. A single record per CDR3 protein comes from TCRdb applying MiXCR to the 5' RACE reads. This repertoire shows roughly 4,200 distinct CDR3 sequences, roughly 37% found once; its top ten account for less than 3.5%. The sample taken for sequencing was commercial RNA from peripheral blood pooled from many donors. The receptor source for this set is a pool of human donors in good health; the sample was commercial RNA pooled from many donors.

The table lists this clonotype with a few counts. The chain is built from TRBV11-2 and TRBJ2-1; D uncertain. CDR3 length: 11 residues. Germline V CDR1 and CDR2: SGHAT, FQNNGV. Between the trimmed V and J ends, which lost 0 bases and 10 bases, there was a span of 4 bases. In DNA, the CDR3 is TGTGCCAGCAGCTTAGATACCGAGCAGTTCTTC. This codes for CASSLDTEQFF.

About this clonotype itself: A much bigger clone sits one base away, suggesting this may be a read error. The chain couples TRBV5-4 to TRBJ2-1, with a weak D call TRBD1 (6 bases). The CDR3 is 12 amino acids. CDR1 and CDR2 (germline): SGHNT, YYREEE (reference sequence). The CDR3 region is CASSLGDNEPFF. For the CDR3, the DNA is TGTGCCAGCAGCTTGGGGGACAATGAGCCGTTCTTC. Full variable domain (rest looked up from reference TRBV5-4 and TRBJ2-1): ETGVTQSPTHLIKTRGQQVTLRCSSQSGHNTVSWYQQALGQGPQFIFQYYREEENGRGNFPPRFSGLQFPNYSSELNVNALELDDSALYLCASSLGDNEPFFGPGTRLTVL.

This clonotype was observed a few times. V is TRBV6-2 or TRBV6-3 and J is TRBJ1-5; D gene unclear. The CDR3 covers 14 residues. Trimming pared 8 bases from V and 1 base from J, leaving 12 bases between. Germline-derived CDR1 and CDR2 are MNHEY and SVGEGT. CDR3 bases: TGTGCCAGCGCCCTGGTTGGAAGCAATCAGCCCCAGCATTTT. Its translation: CASALVGSNQPQHF.

The chain is built from TRBV11-2 and TRBJ1-2; D gene uncertain. This CDR3 comprises 12 residues. Germline CDR1 SGHAT, CDR2 FQNNGV. The ends were cut back, 5 bases at V and 7 bases at J, with 11 bases in the middle. Here the CDR3 reads CASSPSVSGYTF. In DNA form, the CDR3 reads TGTGCCAGCAGCCCTTCCGTCTCTGGCTACACCTTC.

This clonotype has only a few counts. The genes are TRBV5-4 and TRBJ1-2, with D unclear. V was cut by 0 bases and J by 8 bases, with 14 bases left in between. This CDR3 has 14 residues. Germline CDR1 and CDR2: SGHNT and YYREEE (reference sequence). The CDR3, as DNA: TGTGCCAGCAGCTTGGGTGGGGTGGGTGGCGGCTACACCTTC. Translating it yields CASSLGGVGGGYTF.

This chain uses TRBV20-1 with TRBJ2-3; D is perhaps TRBD2 (6 bases). Trimming left V 7 bases short and J 2 bases short, with 13 bases between. This CDR3 is built from 13 residues. Germline V gene data show CDR1 as DFQATT and CDR2 as SNEGSKA (reference sequence). CDR3 nucleotides: TGCAGTGTTGTAGCGGAAAACACAGATACGCAGTATTTT. Translated: CSVVAENTDTQYF.

This chain joins TRBV20-1 and TRBJ2-7; tentative D call: TRBD1 (5 bases). Trimming cost V 3 bases and J 3 bases, with 9 bases left between them. From germline, CDR1 is DFQATT and CDR2 SNEGSKA (reference sequence). The CDR3 sequence is 12 residues long. CDR3: CSASQRGYEQYF. In DNA form, the CDR3 reads TGCAGTGCTAGTCAAAGGGGCTACGAGCAGTACTTC.

Concerning this clonotype itself: One end of the junction fails to match germline, which may point to a read error. The rearrangement links TRBV20-1 to TRBJ2-5; 8 bases fit TRBD1. This CDR3 spans 14 amino acids. In germline, CDR1 is DFQATT, CDR2 SNEGSKA (reference sequence). CDR3 coding DNA: TGCAGTGCTAGATCAGGACAGGGAACAGAGACCCAGTATTTC. It encodes CSARSGQGTETQYF.

There are a few counts of this clonotype. The rearrangement uses TRBV6-4 and TRBJ2-4; 7 bases align to TRBD1. The V gene end was trimmed by 5 bases and the J gene end by 6 bases; junction bases not matched to a gene: 4. The CDR3 extends over 13 amino acids. Germline CDR1 reads MRHNA; CDR2 reads SNTAGT. The CDR3 DNA sequence: TGTGCCAGCAGTAGGACAGGAGGAAACATTCAGTACTTC. This sequence encodes CASSRTGGNIQYF.

This clonotype is labeled as medium-sized. The chain employs TRBV6-2 or TRBV6-3 and TRBJ1-2; D call uncertain. Germline CDR1 is MNHEY and CDR2 is SVGEGT. The CDR3 is 12 amino acids. Trimming removed 3 bases from V and 8 bases from J, with 10 bases in between. The CDR3 DNA sequence: TGTGCCAGCAGTTATGTGGGTGGAGGCTACACCTTC. It translates to CASSYVGGGYTF.

The chain recombines TRBV4-1 with TRBJ2-5; TRBD2 is a possible D gene (6 bases). Germline V CDR1 and CDR2: MGHRA, YSYEKL. The CDR3 contains 15 residues. Trimming removed 1 base from V and 5 bases from J, with 14 bases in between. In nucleotides, the CDR3 is TGCGCCAGCAGCCAAGTTCCGGGACTTGGGGAGACCCAGTACTTC. Its translation is CASSQVPGLGETQYF.

In nucleotides, the CDR3 is TGCAGCGTTTGTGAACTATCGAACACCGGGGAGCTGTTTTTT. Translated: CSVCELSNTGELFF. The rearrangement links TRBV29-1 to TRBJ2-2; no reliable D call. The germline V gene encodes CDR1 SQVTM and CDR2 ANQGSEA. This CDR3 comprises 14 residues. V shed 5 bases and J shed 0 bases, with 10 bases lying between them.

By proportion, this clonotype is large (0.1 to 1%). This chain's CDR3 is CSARDRGYGYTF. The CDR3 DNA reads as TGCAGTGCTCGGGACAGGGGATATGGCTACACCTTC. The chain is built from TRBV20-1 and TRBJ1-2; 10 positions match TRBD1. The V gene's germline CDR1 is DFQATT and CDR2 SNEGSKA (reference sequence). Trimming removed 5 bases from V and 5 bases from J; junction bases left unmatched: 2. The CDR3 has 12 residues.

The sample holds a few counts of this clonotype. V and J are TRBV29-1 and TRBJ1-5; 9 positions match TRBD1. Per germline, CDR1 SQVTM and CDR2 ANQGSEA. Trimming took 6 bases from V and 7 from J; bases not matched to a gene: 7. This CDR3 has 13 amino acids. The CDR3 DNA reads TGCAGCGTCATACCGGGACAGGGACAGCCCCAGCATTTT. Protein product: CSVIPGQGQPQHF. Using reference TRBV29-1 and TRBJ1-5 for the parts outside the CDR3, the full variable domain is SAVISQKPSRDICQRGTSLTIQCQVDSQVTMMFWYRQQPGQSLTLIATANQGSEATYESGFVIDKFPISRPNLTFSTLTVSNMSPEDSSIYLCSVIPGQGQPQHFGDGTRLSIL.

The gene calls are TRBV6-2 or TRBV6-3 and TRBJ2-7; the D gene is possibly TRBD1 (6 bases). The CDR3 spans 15 residues. Germline CDR1 and CDR2: MNHEY and SVGEGT. Trimming took 0 bases from V and 1 from J, leaving 10 bases between them. The CDR3 protein is CASSYSYRESYEQYF. Written as DNA, the CDR3 is TGTGCCAGCAGTTACTCCTACAGGGAGTCCTACGAGCAGTACTTC.

The chain carries TRBV10-3 and TRBJ2-5; possibly TRBD1 or TRBD2 for D (5 bases each). Between the trimmed V and J ends, which lost 3 bases and 1 base, there was a span of 12 bases. There are 15 residues in the CDR3. Per the germline V gene, CDR1 is ENHRY and CDR2 is SYGVKD. Here the CDR3 DNA reads TGTGCCATCAGTGAAACCGGGACGCCCCAAGAGACCCAGTACTTC. Residues: CAISETGTPQETQYF.

This clonotype is labeled as medium-sized. The chain links TRBV4-2 to TRBJ1-5; D gene ambiguous. Germline CDR1 LGHNA, CDR2 YNFKEQ. With 0 bases removed from V and 8 bases from J, the gap between germline ends came to 8 bases. The CDR3 extends over 13 amino acids. As DNA, the CDR3 is TGTGCCAGCAGCCAAGAAGGAACCAAGCCCCAGCATTTT. Translating it yields CASSQEGTKPQHF.

The V call is TRBV14, the J call TRBJ1-3, with D possibly matching TRBD1 (5 bases). Trimming stripped 2 bases from V and 0 bases from J, with 8 bases between. Germline-derived CDR1 and CDR2 are SGHDN and FVKESK. The CDR3 length is 15 residues. The CDR3 spells CASSQQGLSGNTIYF. CDR3 DNA sequence: TGTGCCAGCAGCCAACAGGGCCTCTCTGGAAACACCATATATTTT.

The rearrangement uses TRBV20-1 and TRBJ1-1; no definite D call. V was trimmed by 5 bases and J by 7 bases, leaving 8 bases between them. This CDR3 has 10 amino acids. Germline V gene lookup returns CDR1 DFQATT and CDR2 SNEGSKA (reference sequence). CDR3 region: CSALQDEAFF. The CDR3 region has the DNA TGCAGTGCTCTGCAGGATGAAGCTTTCTTT.

The V and J genes are TRBV10-2 and TRBJ2-7; unclear D gene. Germline V gene lookup returns CDR1 WSHSY and CDR2 SAAADI. The CDR3 is 12 amino acids. V lost 4 bases to trimming and J lost 3 bases, with 7 bases between them. The CDR3 nucleotides read TGCGCCAGCAGTGTAACGGGCTACGAGCAGTACTTC. Its translation is CASSVTGYEQYF.

This clonotype was observed a few times. The CDR3 loop is CASSLGAHQETQYF. The CDR3 bases are TGCGCCAGCAGCTTAGGGGCCCACCAAGAGACCCAGTACTTC. The chain employs TRBV5-1 and TRBJ2-5; D is perhaps TRBD1 (5 bases). CDR3 length equals 14 residues. Germline V gene sequence: CDR1 SGHRS, CDR2 YFSETQ. With 2 bases removed from V and 0 bases from J, the gap between germline ends came to 8 bases.

This clonotype has more than one count but fewer than ten. The V call is TRBV7-2, the J call TRBJ1-1, with D maybe TRBD1 (6 bases). Per germline, CDR1 SGHTA and CDR2 FQGNSA. The CDR3 sequence is 14 residues long. Trimming pared 5 bases from V and 5 bases from J, leaving 15 bases between. CDR3 region: CASSAYGGGTEAFF. In DNA form, the CDR3 reads TGTGCCAGCAGCGCCTACGGGGGCGGGACTGAAGCTTTCTTT. The complete variable domain, with remaining parts taken from reference TRBV7-2 and TRBJ1-1, reads GAGVSQSPSNKVTEKGKDVELRCDPISGHTALYWYRQSLGQGLEFLIYFQGNSAPDKSGLPSDRFSAERTGGSVSTLTIQRTQQEDSAVYLCASSAYGGGTEAFFGQGTRLTVV.

This clonotype came up a few times. The rearrangement uses TRBV6-2 or TRBV6-3 and TRBJ1-1, with TRBD1 as a possible D gene (6 bases). Germline values: CDR1 MNHEY, CDR2 SVGEGT. There are 13 residues in the CDR3. V was pared by 6 bases and J by 4 bases, with 12 bases between. The CDR3 DNA is TGTGCCAGCAGGCTAGACAGGACCACTGAAGCTTTCTTT. Translation: CASRLDRTTEAFF.

This clonotype was detected only a few times. The V call is TRBV5-1, the J call TRBJ1-5; TRBD1 might be the D (6 bases). Germline CDR1 reads SGHRS; CDR2 reads YFSETQ. Trimming shortened V by 0 bases and J by 7 bases, and 14 bases separated the two germline ends. CDR3 length: 15 amino acids. CDR3 coding DNA: TGCGCCAGCAGCTTGGCAGGGGTAACGGGACAGCCCCAGCATTTT. This sequence encodes CASSLAGVTGQPQHF.

The V and J genes are TRBV11-1 and TRBJ2-7, with a weak D call TRBD1 (6 bases). This CDR3 is built from 13 residues. Germline CDR1 is SGHAT and CDR2 is FQDESV (reference sequence). The V end lost 1 base, the J end lost 6 bases, and 10 bases lay between the germline ends. The CDR3 nucleotides are TGTGCCAGCAGCTTAGACAGGGCACGCGAGCAGTACTTC. Encoded protein: CASSLDRAREQYF.

V and J are TRBV6-2 or TRBV6-3 and TRBJ1-1; 8 nucleotides align to TRBD1. Germline CDR1 MNHEY, CDR2 SVGEGT. V trimming: 8 bases; J trimming: 5 bases; junction bases outside the gene matches: 4. This CDR3 is built from 12 residues. The chain's CDR3 is CASQGAETEAFF. In DNA form, the CDR3 reads TGTGCCAGCCAGGGGGCGGAGACTGAAGCTTTCTTT.

The rearrangement links TRBV4-2 to TRBJ1-2; D is undetermined. V lost 0 bases, J lost 8 bases, and 7 bases lay in between. The length of the CDR3 is 12 residues. Germline V gives CDR1 LGHNA, CDR2 YNFKEQ. CDR3 sequence (DNA): TGTGCCAGCAGCCAAGATCCCGCCGGCTACACCTTC. Its translation: CASSQDPAGYTF.

The chain has TRBV11-2 and TRBJ2-7, with TRBD2 as a possible D gene (5 bases). The CDR3 is made up of 15 amino acids. CDR1 is SGHAT, CDR2 FQNNGV, per germline. The V end lost 0 bases, the J end lost 7 bases, and 16 bases lay between the germline ends. The CDR3 bases are TGTGCCAGCAGCTTAGAAATCCTACCCTCGGGGGAGCAGTACTTC. Its translation is CASSLEILPSGEQYF.

This chain uses TRBV10-3 with TRBJ1-3, with no clear D. In germline, CDR1 is ENHRY, CDR2 SYGVKD. CDR3 length equals 15 residues. Trimming pared 2 bases from V and 1 base from J, leaving 9 bases between. The CDR3 nucleotides read TGTGCCATCAGTGAGGGACGGATATCTGGAAACACCATATATTTT. Protein: CAISEGRISGNTIYF.